This TCR beta chain was obtained from a study of T-cell memory formation after mild COVID-19. This clonotype was detected a few times. The V gene's germline CDR1 is SGHTA and CDR2 FQGNSA. Deletions cut 1 base from V and 6 bases from J, with 9 bases between. The length of the CDR3 is 13 residues. A single record per CDR3 protein comes from TCRdb applying MiXCR to the 5' RACE reads. Of more than 300,000 distinct CDR3 sequences listed, around 15% are singletons. Specimen: PBMCs or a T cell subset sorted from them (not recorded which). This clonotype was obtained from a man between 18 and 29 years old who had mild COVID-19 (a few samples of this study predate the infection). Cell type and time point are not known. The chain recombines TRBV7-2 with TRBJ1-2; D perhaps matches TRBD1 (5 bases). The CDR3 protein is CASSLGGHNGYTF. In DNA form, the CDR3 reads TGTGCCAGCAGCTTAGGGGGCCACAATGGCTACACCTTC.